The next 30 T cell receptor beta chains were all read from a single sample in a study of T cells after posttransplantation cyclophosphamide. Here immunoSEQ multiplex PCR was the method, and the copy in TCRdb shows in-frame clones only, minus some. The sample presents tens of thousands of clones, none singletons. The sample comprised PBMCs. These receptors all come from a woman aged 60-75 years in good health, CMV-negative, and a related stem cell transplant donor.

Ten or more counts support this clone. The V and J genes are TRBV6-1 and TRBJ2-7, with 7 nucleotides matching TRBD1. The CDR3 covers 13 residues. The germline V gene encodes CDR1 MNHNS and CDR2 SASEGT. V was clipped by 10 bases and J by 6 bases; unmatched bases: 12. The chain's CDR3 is CANGLGRGFEQYF. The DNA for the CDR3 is TGTGCCAACGGGCTGGGCAGGGGGTTCGAGCAGTACTTC.

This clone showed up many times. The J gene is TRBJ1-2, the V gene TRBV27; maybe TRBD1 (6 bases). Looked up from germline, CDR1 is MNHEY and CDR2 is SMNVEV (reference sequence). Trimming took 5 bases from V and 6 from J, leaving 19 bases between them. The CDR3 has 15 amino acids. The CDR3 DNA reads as TGTGCCAGCAGTATACCCCGCAGGGGCTCGGATGGCTACACCTTC. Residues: CASSIPRRGSDGYTF.

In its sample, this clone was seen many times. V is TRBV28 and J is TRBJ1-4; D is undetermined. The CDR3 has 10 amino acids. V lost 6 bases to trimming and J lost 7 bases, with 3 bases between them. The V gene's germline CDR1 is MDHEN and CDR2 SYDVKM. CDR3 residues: CASSGEKLFF. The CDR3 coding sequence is TGTGCCAGCAGCGGTGAAAAACTGTTTTTT.

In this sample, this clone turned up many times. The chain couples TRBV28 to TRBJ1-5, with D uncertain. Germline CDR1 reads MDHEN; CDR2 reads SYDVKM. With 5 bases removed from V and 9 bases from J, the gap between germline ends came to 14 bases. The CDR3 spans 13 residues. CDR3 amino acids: CASSPESRRPQHF. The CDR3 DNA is TGTGCCAGCAGTCCCGAGAGCCGCCGGCCCCAGCATTTT.

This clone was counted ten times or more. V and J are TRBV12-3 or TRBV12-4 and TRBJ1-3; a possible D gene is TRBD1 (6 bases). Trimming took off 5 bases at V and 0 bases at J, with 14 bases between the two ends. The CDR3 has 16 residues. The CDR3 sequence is CASSLTGKSSGNTIYF. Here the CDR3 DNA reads TGTGCCAGCAGTCTCACAGGGAAGAGCTCTGGAAACACCATATATTTT.

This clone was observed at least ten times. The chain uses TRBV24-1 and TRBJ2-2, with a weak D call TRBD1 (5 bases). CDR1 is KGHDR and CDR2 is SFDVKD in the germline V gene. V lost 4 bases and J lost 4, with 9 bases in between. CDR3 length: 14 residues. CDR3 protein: CATSDPGSTGELFF. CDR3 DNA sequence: TGTGCCACCAGTGACCCAGGGTCCACCGGGGAGCTGTTTTTT.

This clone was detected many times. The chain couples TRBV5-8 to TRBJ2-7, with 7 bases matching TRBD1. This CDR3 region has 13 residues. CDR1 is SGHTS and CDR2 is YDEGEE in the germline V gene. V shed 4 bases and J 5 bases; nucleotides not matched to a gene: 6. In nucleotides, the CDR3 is TGTGCCAGCAGCCTGACAGGGTTACACGAGCAGTACTTC. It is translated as CASSLTGLHEQYF.

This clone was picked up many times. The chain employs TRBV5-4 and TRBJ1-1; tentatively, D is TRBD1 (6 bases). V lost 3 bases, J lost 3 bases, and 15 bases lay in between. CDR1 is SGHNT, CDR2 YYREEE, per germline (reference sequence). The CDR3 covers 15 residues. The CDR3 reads CASSWGLAGDTEAFF. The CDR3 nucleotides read TGTGCCAGCAGCTGGGGGTTAGCAGGGGACACTGAAGCTTTCTTT.

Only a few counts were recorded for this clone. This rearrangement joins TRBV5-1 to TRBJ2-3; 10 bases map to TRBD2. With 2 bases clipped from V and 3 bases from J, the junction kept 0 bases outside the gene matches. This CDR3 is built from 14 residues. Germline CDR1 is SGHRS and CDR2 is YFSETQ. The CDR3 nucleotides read TGCGCCAGCAGCTTAGCGGGGGGGACAGATACGCAGTATTTT. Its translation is CASSLAGGTDTQYF.

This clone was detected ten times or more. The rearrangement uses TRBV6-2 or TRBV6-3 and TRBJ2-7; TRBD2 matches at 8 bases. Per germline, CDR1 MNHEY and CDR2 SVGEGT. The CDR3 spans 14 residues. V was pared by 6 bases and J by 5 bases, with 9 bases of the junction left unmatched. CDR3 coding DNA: TGTGCCAGCAGGCCCGGACTAGCTTACCACGAGCAGTACTTC. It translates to CASRPGLAYHEQYF.

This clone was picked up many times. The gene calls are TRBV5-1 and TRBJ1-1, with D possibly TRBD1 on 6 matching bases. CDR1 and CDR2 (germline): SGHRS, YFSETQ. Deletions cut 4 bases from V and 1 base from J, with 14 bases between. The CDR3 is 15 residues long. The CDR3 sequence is CASSRGATGNTEAFF. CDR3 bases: TGCGCCAGCAGCCGGGGGGCGACAGGGAACACTGAAGCTTTCTTT.

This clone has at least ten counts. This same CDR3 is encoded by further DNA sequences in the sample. CDR3 sequence: CASSLAPGANLYGYTF. The DNA of the CDR3 is TGCGCCAGCAGCTTGGCCCCAGGTGCCAACCTCTATGGCTACACCTTC. The V and J genes are TRBV5-1 and TRBJ1-2; D remains unclear. The CDR3 length is 16 residues. From germline, CDR1 is SGHRS and CDR2 YFSETQ. The ends were cut back, 0 bases at V and 4 bases at J, with 16 bases in the middle.

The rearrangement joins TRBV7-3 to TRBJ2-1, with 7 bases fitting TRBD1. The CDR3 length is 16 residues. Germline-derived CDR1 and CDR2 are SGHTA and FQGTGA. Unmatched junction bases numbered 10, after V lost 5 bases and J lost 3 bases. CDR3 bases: TGTGCCAGCAGCCCCACCATTGACAGGGTCTACAATGAGCAGTTCTTC. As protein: CASSPTIDRVYNEQFF.

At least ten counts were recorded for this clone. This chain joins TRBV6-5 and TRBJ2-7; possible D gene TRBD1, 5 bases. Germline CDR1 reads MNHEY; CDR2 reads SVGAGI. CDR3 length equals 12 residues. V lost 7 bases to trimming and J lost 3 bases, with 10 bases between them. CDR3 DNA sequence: TGTGCCAGCAAGGGGTTACACTACGAGCAGTACTTC. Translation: CASKGLHYEQYF.

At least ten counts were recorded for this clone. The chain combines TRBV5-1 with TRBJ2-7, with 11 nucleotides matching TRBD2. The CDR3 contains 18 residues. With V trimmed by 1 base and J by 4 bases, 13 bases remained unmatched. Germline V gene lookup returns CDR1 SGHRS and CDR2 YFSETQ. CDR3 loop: CASSLQLAGAPRGYEQYF. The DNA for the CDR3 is TGCGCCAGCAGCTTGCAACTAGCGGGAGCCCCGAGAGGGTACGAGCAGTACTTC. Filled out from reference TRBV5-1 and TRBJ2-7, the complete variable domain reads KAGVTQTPRYLIKTRGQQVTLSCSPISGHRSVSWYQQTPGQGLQFLFEYFSETQRNKGNFPGRFSGRQFSNSRSEMNVSTLELGDSALYLCASSLQLAGAPRGYEQYFGPGTRLTVT.

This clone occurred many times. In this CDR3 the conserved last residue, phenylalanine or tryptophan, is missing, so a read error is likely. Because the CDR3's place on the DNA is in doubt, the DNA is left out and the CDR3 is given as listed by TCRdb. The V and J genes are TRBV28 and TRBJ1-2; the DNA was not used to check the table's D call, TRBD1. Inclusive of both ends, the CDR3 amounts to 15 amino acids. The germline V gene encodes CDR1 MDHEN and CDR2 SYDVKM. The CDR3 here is CASSFLRAGTGDPLL.

The chain's CDR3 is CASSYVAGVGTDTQYF. The CDR3 nucleotides are TGTGCCAGCAGTTATGTCGCGGGGGTCGGCACAGATACGCAGTATTTT. The chain combines TRBV6-2 or TRBV6-3 with TRBJ2-3; TRBD2 aligns across 7 bases. The CDR3 spans 16 residues. From germline, CDR1 is MNHEY and CDR2 SVGEGT. With 3 bases clipped from V and 1 base from J, the junction kept 7 bases outside the gene matches.

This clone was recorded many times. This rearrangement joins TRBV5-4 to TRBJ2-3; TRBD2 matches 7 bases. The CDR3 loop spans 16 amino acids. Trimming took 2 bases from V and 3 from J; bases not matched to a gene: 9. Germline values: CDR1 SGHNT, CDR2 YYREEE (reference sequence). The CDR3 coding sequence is TGTGCCAGCAGCTTAGGCGGGCGACTAGCAACAGATACGCAGTATTTT. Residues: CASSLGGRLATDTQYF. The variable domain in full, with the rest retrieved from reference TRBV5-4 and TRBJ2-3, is ETGVTQSPTHLIKTRGQQVTLRCSSQSGHNTVSWYQQALGQGPQFIFQYYREEENGRGNFPPRFSGLQFPNYSSELNVNALELDDSALYLCASSLGGRLATDTQYFGPGTRLTVL.

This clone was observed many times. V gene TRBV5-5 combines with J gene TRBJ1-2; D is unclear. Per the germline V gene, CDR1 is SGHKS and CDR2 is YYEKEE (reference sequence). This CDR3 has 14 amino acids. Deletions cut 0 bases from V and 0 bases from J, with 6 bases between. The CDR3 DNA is TGTGCCAGCAGCTTGGGGCAGGCTAACTATGGCTACACCTTC. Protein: CASSLGQANYGYTF.

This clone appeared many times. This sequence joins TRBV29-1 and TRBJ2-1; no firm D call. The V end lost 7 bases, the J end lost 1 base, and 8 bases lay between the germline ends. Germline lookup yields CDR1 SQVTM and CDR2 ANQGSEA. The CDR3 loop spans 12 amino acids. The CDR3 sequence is CSGRWSYNEQFF. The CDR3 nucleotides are TGCAGCGGTCGGTGGTCCTACAATGAGCAGTTCTTC.

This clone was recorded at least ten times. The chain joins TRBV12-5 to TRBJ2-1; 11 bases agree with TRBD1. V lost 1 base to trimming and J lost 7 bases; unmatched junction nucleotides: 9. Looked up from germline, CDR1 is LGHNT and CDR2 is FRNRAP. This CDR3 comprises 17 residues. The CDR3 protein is CASGLGLGTGGLNEQFF. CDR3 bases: TGTGCTAGTGGTTTGGGGCTGGGGACAGGGGGTTTGAATGAGCAGTTCTTC.

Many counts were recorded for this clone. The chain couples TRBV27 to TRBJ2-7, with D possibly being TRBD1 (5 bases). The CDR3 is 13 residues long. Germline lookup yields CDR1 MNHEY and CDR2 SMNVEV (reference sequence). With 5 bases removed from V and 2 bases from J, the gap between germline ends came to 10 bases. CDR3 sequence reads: CASSLQEPYEQYF. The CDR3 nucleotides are TGTGCCAGCAGTCTACAGGAACCCTACGAGCAGTACTTC.

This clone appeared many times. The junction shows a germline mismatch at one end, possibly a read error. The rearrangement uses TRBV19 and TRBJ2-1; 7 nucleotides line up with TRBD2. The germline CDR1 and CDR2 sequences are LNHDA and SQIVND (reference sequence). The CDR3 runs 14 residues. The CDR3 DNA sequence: TGTGCCAGTAGTACGCCGGGACTACTAAATGAGCGGTTCTTC. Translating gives CASSTPGLLNERFF.

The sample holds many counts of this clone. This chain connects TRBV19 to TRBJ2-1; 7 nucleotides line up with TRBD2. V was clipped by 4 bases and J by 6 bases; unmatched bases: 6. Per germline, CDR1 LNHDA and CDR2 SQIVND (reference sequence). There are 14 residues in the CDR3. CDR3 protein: CASSRSGTTNEQFF. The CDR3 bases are TGTGCCAGTAGTAGAAGCGGGACGACCAATGAGCAGTTCTTC.

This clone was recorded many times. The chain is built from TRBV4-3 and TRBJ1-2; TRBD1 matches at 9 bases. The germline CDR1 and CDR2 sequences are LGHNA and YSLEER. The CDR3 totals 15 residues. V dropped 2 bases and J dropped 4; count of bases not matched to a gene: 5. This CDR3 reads CASSQRTGAGYGYTF. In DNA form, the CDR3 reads TGCGCCAGCAGCCAACGGACAGGGGCTGGCTATGGCTACACCTTC.

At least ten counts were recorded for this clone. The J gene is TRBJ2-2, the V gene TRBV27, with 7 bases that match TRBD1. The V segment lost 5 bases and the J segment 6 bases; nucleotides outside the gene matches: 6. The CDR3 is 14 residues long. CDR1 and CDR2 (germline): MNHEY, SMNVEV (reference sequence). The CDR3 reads CASSHTGVPGELFF. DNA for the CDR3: TGTGCCAGCAGTCATACAGGGGTACCCGGGGAGCTGTTTTTT.

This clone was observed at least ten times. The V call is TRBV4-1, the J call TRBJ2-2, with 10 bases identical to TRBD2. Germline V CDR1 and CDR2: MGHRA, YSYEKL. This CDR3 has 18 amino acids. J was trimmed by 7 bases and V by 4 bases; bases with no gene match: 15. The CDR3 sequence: CASSPSPSGRALGGELFF. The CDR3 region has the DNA TGCGCCAGCAGCCCCTCTCCGAGCGGGAGGGCCTTAGGCGGGGAGCTGTTTTTT.

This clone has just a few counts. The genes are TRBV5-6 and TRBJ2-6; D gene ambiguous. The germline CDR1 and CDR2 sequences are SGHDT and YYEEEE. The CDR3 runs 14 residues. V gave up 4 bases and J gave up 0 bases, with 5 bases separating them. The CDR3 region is CASSDSSGANVLTF. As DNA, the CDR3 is TGTGCCAGCAGCGATAGCTCTGGGGCCAACGTCCTGACTTTC.

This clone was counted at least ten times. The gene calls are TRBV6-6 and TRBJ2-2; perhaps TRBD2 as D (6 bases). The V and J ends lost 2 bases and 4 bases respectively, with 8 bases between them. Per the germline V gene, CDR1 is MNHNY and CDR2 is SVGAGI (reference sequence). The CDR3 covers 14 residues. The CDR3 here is CASSYGGITGELFF. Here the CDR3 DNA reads TGTGCCAGCAGTTACGGCGGGATCACCGGGGAGCTGTTTTTT.

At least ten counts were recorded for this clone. The CDR3 region has the DNA TGTGCCAGCCGAGGGGGCTATAACACCGGGGAGCTGTTTTTT. This gives the protein CASRGGYNTGELFF. The chain joins TRBV27 to TRBJ2-2; 7 bases agree with TRBD1. This CDR3 is built from 14 residues. Germline V gene sequence: CDR1 MNHEY, CDR2 SMNVEV (reference sequence). V was clipped by 8 bases and J by 2 bases; unmatched bases: 5.